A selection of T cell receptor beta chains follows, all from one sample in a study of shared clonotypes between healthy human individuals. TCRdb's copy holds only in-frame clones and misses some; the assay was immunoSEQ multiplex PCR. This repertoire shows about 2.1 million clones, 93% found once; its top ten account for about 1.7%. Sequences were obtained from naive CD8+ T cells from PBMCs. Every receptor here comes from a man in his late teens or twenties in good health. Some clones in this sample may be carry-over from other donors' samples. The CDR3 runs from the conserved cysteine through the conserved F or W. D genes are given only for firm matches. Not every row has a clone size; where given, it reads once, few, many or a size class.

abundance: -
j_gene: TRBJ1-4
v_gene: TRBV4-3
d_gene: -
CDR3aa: CASSQDPPDSYSSTNEKLFF
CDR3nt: TGCGCCAGCAGCCAAGATCCCCCGGACAGTTATTCTTCAACTAATGAAAAACTGTTTTTT

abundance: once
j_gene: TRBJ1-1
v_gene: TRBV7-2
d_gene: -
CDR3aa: CASSLAPQGVGGTEAFF
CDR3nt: TGTGCCAGCAGCTTAGCCCCTCAAGGGGTTGGTGGCACTGAAGCTTTCTTT

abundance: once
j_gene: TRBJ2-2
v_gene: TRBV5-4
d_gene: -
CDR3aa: CASKGGGENTGELFF
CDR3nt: TGTGCCAGCAAGGGGGGCGGGGAGAACACCGGGGAGCTGTTTTTT

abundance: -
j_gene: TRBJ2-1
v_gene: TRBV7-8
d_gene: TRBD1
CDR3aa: CASNDRGTGTHEQFF
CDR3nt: TGTGCCAGCAACGACCGGGGGACAGGGACTCATGAGCAGTTCTTC

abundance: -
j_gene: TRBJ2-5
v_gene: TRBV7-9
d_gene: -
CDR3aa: CASSIRISTGSVQETQYF
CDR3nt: TGTGCCAGCAGCATACGTATTAGCACGGGATCTGTCCAAGAGACCCAGTACTTC

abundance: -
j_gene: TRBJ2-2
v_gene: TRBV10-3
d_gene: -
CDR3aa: CATRGTGELFF
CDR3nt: TGTGCCACCCGGGGCACCGGGGAGCTGTTTTTT

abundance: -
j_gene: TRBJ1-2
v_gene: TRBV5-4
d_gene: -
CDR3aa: CASSLNPQGSLVNYGYTF
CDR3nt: TGTGCCAGCAGCTTAAATCCACAGGGCTCTTTGGTTAACTATGGCTACACCTTC

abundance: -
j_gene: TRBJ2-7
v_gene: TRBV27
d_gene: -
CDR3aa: CASWSAREQYF
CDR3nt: TGTGCCAGCTGGTCTGCCCGCGAGCAGTACTTC

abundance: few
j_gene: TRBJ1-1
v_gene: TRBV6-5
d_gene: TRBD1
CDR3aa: CASSSRDSRLSTEAFF
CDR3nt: TGTGCCAGCAGTTCCCGGGACAGTCGACTTAGCACTGAAGCTTTCTTT

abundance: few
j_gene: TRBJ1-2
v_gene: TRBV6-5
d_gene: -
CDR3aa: CASSYSIGETNYGYTF
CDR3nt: TGTGCCAGCAGTTACTCGATTGGAGAAACTAACTATGGCTACACCTTC

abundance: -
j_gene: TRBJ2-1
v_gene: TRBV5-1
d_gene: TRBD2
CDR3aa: CASSLLPAGTYNEQFF
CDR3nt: TGCGCCAGCAGCTTGCTCCCAGCGGGAACCTACAATGAGCAGTTCTTC

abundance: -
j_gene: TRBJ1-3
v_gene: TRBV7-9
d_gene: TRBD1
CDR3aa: CASSASPGQGRFSGNTIYF
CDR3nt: TGTGCCAGCAGCGCATCACCGGGACAGGGAAGGTTTTCTGGAAACACCATATATTTT

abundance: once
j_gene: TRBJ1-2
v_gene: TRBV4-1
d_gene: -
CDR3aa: CASSQDWPYGYTF
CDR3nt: TGCGCCAGCAGCCAAGATTGGCCTTATGGCTACACCTTC

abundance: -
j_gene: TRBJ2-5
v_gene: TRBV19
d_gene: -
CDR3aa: CASGSETQYF
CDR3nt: TGTGCCAGTGGTTCGGAGACCCAGTACTTC

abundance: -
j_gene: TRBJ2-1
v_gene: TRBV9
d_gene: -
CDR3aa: CASSSADDEQFF
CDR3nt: TGTGCCAGCAGCTCAGCTGACGATGAGCAGTTCTTC

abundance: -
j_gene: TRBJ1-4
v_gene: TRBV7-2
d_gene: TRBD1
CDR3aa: CASSLRDRGYEKLFF
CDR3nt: TGTGCCAGCAGCTTAAGGGACAGGGGATATGAAAAACTGTTTTTT

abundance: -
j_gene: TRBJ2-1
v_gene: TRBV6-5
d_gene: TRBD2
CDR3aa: CASSPGLAGWNEQFF
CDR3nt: TGTGCCAGCAGTCCAGGACTAGCGGGATGGAATGAGCAGTTCTTC

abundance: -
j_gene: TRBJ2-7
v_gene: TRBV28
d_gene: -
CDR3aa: CASRERGSEQYF
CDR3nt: TGTGCCAGCAGGGAGCGTGGGTCGGAGCAGTACTTC

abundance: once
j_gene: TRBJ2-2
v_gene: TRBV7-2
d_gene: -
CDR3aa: CASSTRGGRNTGELFF
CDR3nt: TGTGCCAGCAGCACTCGGGGCGGTAGAAACACCGGGGAGCTGTTTTTT

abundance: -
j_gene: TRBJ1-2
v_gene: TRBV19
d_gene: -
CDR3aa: CASSLTGEPANYGYTF
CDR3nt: TGTGCCAGTAGCCTAACGGGGGAACCCGCTAACTATGGCTACACCTTC

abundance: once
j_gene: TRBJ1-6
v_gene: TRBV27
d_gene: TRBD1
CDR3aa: CASTLTGGNSPLHF
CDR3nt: TGTGCCAGCACCCTGACAGGGGGAAATTCACCCCTCCACTTT

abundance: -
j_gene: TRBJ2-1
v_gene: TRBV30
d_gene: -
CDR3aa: CAWSVGLAPREQFF
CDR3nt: TGTGCCTGGAGTGTAGGGCTAGCCCCTCGTGAGCAGTTCTTC

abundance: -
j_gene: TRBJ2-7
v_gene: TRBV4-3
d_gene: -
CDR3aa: CASSQDRQAEQYF
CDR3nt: TGCGCCAGCAGCCAAGATCGGCAGGCCGAGCAGTACTTC

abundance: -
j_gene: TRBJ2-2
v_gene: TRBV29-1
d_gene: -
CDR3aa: CSTGGGGTGELFF
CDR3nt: TGCAGCACCGGGGGAGGGGGCACCGGGGAGCTGTTTTTT

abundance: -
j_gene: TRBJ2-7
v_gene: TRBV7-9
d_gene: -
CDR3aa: CASSPVDPYEQYF
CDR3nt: TGTGCCAGCAGCCCCGTAGACCCCTACGAGCAGTACTTC

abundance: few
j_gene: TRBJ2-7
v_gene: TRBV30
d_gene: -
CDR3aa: CAWSSPLLSSYEQYF
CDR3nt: TGTGCCTGGAGTAGCCCGCTATTAAGCTCCTACGAGCAGTACTTC

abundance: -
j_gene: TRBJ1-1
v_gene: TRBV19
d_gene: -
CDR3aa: CASAHTDGTEAFF
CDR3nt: TGTGCCAGTGCCCACACGGACGGCACTGAAGCTTTCTTT

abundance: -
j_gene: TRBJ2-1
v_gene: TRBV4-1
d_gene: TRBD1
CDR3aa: CASSPTGQGLSEQFF
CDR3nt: TGCGCCAGCAGCCCTACGGGACAGGGGTTAAGTGAGCAGTTCTTC

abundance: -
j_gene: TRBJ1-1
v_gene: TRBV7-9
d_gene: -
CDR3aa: CASGIQGAFF
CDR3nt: TGTGCCAGCGGGATACAGGGAGCTTTCTTT

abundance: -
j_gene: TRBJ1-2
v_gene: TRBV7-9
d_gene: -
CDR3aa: CASSPSGGNYGYTF
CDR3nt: TGTGCCAGCAGCCCCAGCGGGGGGAACTATGGCTACACCTTC

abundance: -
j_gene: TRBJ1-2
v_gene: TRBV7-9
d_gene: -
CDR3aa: CASSLDPGLGTF
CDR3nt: TGTGCCAGCAGCCTCGACCCCGGACTAGGCACCTTC

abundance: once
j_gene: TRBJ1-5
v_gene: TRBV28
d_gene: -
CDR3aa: CASSSRRTQYSNQPQHF
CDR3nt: TGTGCCAGCAGTTCCCGCCGGACACAGTATAGCAATCAGCCCCAGCATTTT

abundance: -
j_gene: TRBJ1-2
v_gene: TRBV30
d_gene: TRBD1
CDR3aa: CAWRGGQGVTF
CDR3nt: TGTGCCTGGAGAGGCGGACAGGGGGTCACCTTC

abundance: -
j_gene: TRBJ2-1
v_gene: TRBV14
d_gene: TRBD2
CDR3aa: CASSQEASGRHQTYNEQFF
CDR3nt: TGTGCCAGCAGCCAAGAGGCTAGCGGGAGGCACCAAACCTACAATGAGCAGTTCTTC

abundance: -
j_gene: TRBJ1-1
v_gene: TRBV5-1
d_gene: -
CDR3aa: CASSFGSEAFF
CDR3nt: TGCGCCAGCAGCTTCGGATCTGAAGCTTTCTTT

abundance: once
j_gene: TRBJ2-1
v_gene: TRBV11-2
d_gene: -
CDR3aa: CASSLGAYNEQFF
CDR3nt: TGTGCCAGCAGCTTAGGCGCCTACAATGAGCAGTTCTTC

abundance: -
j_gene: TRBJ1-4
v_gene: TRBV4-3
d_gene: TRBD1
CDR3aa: CASSQNRGPSTNEKLFF
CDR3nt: TGCGCCAGCAGCCAGAACAGGGGACCTTCAACTAATGAAAAACTGTTTTTT

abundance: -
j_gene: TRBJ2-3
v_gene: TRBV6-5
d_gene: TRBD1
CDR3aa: CASSLDRGTDTQYF
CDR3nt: TGTGCCAGCAGTCTCGACAGGGGGACAGATACGCAGTATTTT

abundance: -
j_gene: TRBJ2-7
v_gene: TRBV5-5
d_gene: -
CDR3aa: CASSWDMIYEQYF
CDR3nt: TGTGCCAGCAGCTGGGACATGATCTACGAGCAGTACTTC

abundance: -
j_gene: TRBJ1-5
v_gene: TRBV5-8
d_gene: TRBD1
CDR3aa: CASSQGQGWLGQPQHF
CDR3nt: TGTGCCAGCAGCCAGGGACAGGGGTGGTTGGGTCAGCCCCAGCATTTT

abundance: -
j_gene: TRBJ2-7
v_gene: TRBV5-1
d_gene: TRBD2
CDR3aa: CASSLTSGRAGEQYF
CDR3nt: TGCGCCAGCAGTTTGACTAGCGGGAGGGCCGGGGAGCAGTACTTC

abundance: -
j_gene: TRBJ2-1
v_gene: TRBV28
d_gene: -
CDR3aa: CASRKPTGDEQFF
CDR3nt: TGTGCCAGCAGAAAACCGACAGGAGATGAGCAGTTCTTC

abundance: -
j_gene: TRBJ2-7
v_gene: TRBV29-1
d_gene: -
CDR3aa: CSALGREPTYEQYF
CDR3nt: TGCAGCGCCCTCGGGCGTGAACCAACCTACGAGCAGTACTTC

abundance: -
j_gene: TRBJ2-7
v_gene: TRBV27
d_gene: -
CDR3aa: CASSDGTGSYEQYF
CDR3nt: TGTGCCAGCAGTGACGGGACTGGCTCCTACGAGCAGTACTTC

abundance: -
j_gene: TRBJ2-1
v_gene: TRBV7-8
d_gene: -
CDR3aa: CASSLLAESSYNEQFF
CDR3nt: TGTGCCAGCAGCTTATTGGCGGAAAGCTCCTACAATGAGCAGTTCTTC

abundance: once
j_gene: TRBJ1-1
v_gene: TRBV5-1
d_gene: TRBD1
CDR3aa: CASSPDRGLNTEAFF
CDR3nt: TGCGCCAGCAGCCCGGACAGGGGGTTAAACACTGAAGCTTTCTTT

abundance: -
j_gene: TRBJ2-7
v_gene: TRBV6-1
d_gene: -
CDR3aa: CASSAFGRTTYEQYF
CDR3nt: TGTGCCAGCAGTGCTTTTGGCCGAACCACCTACGAGCAGTACTTC

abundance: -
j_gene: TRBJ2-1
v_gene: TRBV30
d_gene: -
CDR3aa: CAWNRARRTQTGWFEFF
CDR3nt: TGTGCCTGGAATCGGGCCAGACGAACGCAAACAGGCTGGTTCGAGTTCTTC

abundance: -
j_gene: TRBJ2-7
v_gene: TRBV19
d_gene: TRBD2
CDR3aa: CASSELASEQYF
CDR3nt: TGTGCCAGTAGCGAACTAGCGAGCGAGCAGTACTTC

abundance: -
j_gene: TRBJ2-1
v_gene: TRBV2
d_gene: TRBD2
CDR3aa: CASSETSGGLYNEQFF
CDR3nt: TGTGCCAGCAGTGAGACTAGCGGGGGATTGTACAATGAGCAGTTCTTC

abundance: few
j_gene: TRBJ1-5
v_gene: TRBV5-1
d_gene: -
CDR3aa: CASSLEGGNQPQHF
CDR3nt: TGCGCCAGCAGCTTGGAAGGTGGTAATCAGCCCCAGCATTTT

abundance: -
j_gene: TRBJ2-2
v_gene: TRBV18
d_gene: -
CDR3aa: CASSPWPAGNTGELFF
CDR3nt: TGTGCCAGCTCACCTTGGCCAGCGGGGAACACCGGGGAGCTGTTTTTT

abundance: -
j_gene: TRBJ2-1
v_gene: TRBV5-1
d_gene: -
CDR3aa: CASSLEGLLYNEQFF
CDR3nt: TGCGCCAGCAGCTTGGAGGGACTGTTATACAATGAGCAGTTCTTC

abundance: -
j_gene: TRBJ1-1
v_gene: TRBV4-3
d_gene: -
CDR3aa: CASSLSGGNTEAFF
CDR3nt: TGCGCCAGCAGCCTTTCGGGCGGGAACACTGAAGCTTTCTTT

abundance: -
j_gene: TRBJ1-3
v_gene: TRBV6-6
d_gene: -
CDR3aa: CASSSTYDAPGNTIYF
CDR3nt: TGTGCCAGCAGTTCAACCTACGATGCCCCTGGAAACACCATATATTTT

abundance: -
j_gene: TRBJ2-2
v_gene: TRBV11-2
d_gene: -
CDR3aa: CASSLIGNTGELFF
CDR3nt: TGTGCCAGCAGCTTGATCGGGAACACCGGGGAGCTGTTTTTT

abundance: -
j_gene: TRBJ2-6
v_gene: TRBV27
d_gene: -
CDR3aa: CASSYSSGANVLTF
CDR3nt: TGTGCCAGCAGTTATAGCTCTGGGGCCAACGTCCTGACTTTC